Here is one TCR beta chain with its context. This specimen belongs to a study of blood T cell repertoires in COVID-19. As for the study in general: Samples representing acute and convalescent COVID-19 were sourced from the United States, Italy and Spain.

The CDR3 contains 15 residues. V dropped 5 bases and J dropped 7; count of bases not matched to a gene: 5. CDR1 and CDR2 from the germline V gene are SGHTA and FQGNSA. Assay: immunoSEQ multiplex PCR; the TCRdb copy retains only in-frame clones and omits some. The profile shows 100,000 or so clones, 80% to 90% of them singletons. The chain links TRBV7-2 to TRBJ2-1; 13 positions agree with TRBD2. The sample taken for sequencing was peripheral blood. The sequence was collected from a human donor in a cohort sampled during active COVID-19. The CDR3 DNA reads TGTGCCAGCAGCCGGACTAGCGGGAGTTCGAATGAGCAGTTCTTC. Its translation is CASSRTSGSSNEQFF.